A selection of T cell receptor beta chains follows, all from one sample in a study of chemoradiotherapy in HPV16-positive cancers. TCRdb's table, derived via immunoSEQ multiplex PCR, lists solely in-frame clones and lacks some. This sample carries under 6,500 clones, 90% to 95% of them seen once, and the ten largest clones take 3% to 3.5%. Material: tumor tissue, obtained from a patient who underwent chemoradiotherapy. The source of these receptors is a human donor with HPV-associated anogenital cancer. CDR3s include the opening cysteine and the closing phenylalanine or tryptophan. D genes are given only for firm matches. Not every row has a clone size; where given, it reads once, few, many or a size class.

length | size | J | V | D | DNA | CDR3
14 | - | TRBJ1-1 | TRBV7-9 | TRBD1 | TGTGCCAGCAGCTTTCAGGGGGCGAACACTGAAGCTTTCTTT | CASSFQGANTEAFF
15 | - | TRBJ1-1 | TRBV6-6 | - | TGTGCCAGCAGTTCCAAAGAATTGGAGAACACTGAAGCTTTCTTT | CASSSKELENTEAFF
15 | - | TRBJ2-3 | TRBV7-3 | - | TGTGCCAGCAGCCCGGGGCTAATCGGCACAGATACGCAGTATTTT | CASSPGLIGTDTQYF
16 | - | TRBJ2-1 | TRBV28 | - | TGTGCCAGCTATGAGCAGGGAGCGGGCTATTACAATGAGCAGTTCTTC | CASYEQGAGYYNEQFF
13 | once | TRBJ1-1 | TRBV7-2 | - | TGTGCCAGCAGCACTTCCGCGGACATCGGAGCTTTCTTT | CASSTSADIGAFF
11 | - | TRBJ2-5 | TRBV6-4 | - | TGTGCCAGCAGTGAGAGGGAGACCCAGTACTTC | CASSERETQYF
14 | - | TRBJ1-2 | TRBV4-2 | - | TGTGCCAGCAGCCAAGATCTCCCTAACTATGGCTACACCTTC | CASSQDLPNYGYTF
11 | - | TRBJ2-2 | TRBV19 | - | TGTGCCAGTAGAGGTTCCGGGGAGCTGTTTTTT | CASRGSGELFF
19 | - | TRBJ2-5 | TRBV11-3 | - | TGTGCCAGCAGTTTCGGCGGGGCCCGTGTTGTCCGAATGTTAGAGACCCAGTACTTC | CASSFGGARVVRMLETQYF
13 | - | TRBJ2-7 | TRBV2 | TRBD1 | TGTGCCAGCAGAGGGACAGGGGAACACGAGCAGTACTTC | CASRGTGEHEQYF
15 | - | TRBJ1-5 | TRBV19 | - | TGTGCCAGTAGTCCCTCAGGGGCTTTCAATCAGCCCCAGCATTTT | CASSPSGAFNQPQHF
14 | - | TRBJ1-3 | TRBV7-2 | - | TGTGCCAGCAGCCCAGGGAGCTCTGGAAACACCATATATTTT | CASSPGSSGNTIYF
12 | - | TRBJ2-7 | TRBV6-6 | TRBD2 | TGTGCCACCGGGCGGGAGGGCTACGAGCAGTACTTC | CATGREGYEQYF
16 | - | TRBJ2-3 | TRBV29-1 | TRBD2 | TGCAGCGTTGAAGATCGGTTGACTAGCGTCACAGATACGCAGTATTTT | CSVEDRLTSVTDTQYF
16 | - | TRBJ1-2 | TRBV28 | TRBD1 | TGTGCCAGCAGTTTTTTTCACATGGGACAGGGTTATGGCTACACCTTC | CASSFFHMGQGYGYTF
13 | - | TRBJ1-5 | TRBV7-2 | - | TGTGCCAGCAGCTCGGGTTACAATCAGCCCCAGCATTTT | CASSSGYNQPQHF
18 | - | TRBJ2-6 | TRBV7-2 | - | TGTGCCAGCAGCTTAGAAGGGACACCAGGAAAGTTTCGCCACGTCCTGACTTTC | CASSLEGTPGKFRHVLTF
13 | - | TRBJ2-7 | TRBV5-1 | - | TGCGCCAGCAGCTTGAGTCAGGCTCACGAGCAGTACTTC | CASSLSQAHEQYF
13 | - | TRBJ2-7 | TRBV25-1 | - | TGTGCCAGCAGTGCTAGTGTCGGCGTCGAGCAGTACTTC | CASSASVGVEQYF
12 | - | TRBJ2-7 | TRBV5-4 | - | TGTGCCAGCAGCTTGGGGTCGGGGGAGCAGTACTTC | CASSLGSGEQYF
13 | once | TRBJ1-5 | TRBV5-5 | - | TGTGCCAGCAGCTTGGAGTGGGGTCAGCCCCAGCATTTT | CASSLEWGQPQHF
15 | - | TRBJ2-7 | TRBV6-5 | - | TGTGCCAGCAGTTACTCTGGACACCTATTCTACGAGCAGTACTTC | CASSYSGHLFYEQYF
14 | - | TRBJ2-3 | TRBV5-6 | - | TGTGCCAGCAGCGGTGAACTGGGCACAGATACGCAGTATTTT | CASSGELGTDTQYF
13 | - | TRBJ2-1 | TRBV29-1 | TRBD1 | TGCAGCGTTACTGACAGGGTCTACAATGAGCAGTTCTTC | CSVTDRVYNEQFF
15 | - | TRBJ1-1 | TRBV7-9 | - | TGTGCCAGCAGCCGGTTCGGACATATGGGCACTGAAGCTTTCTTT | CASSRFGHMGTEAFF
17 | - | TRBJ2-3 | TRBV2 | TRBD2 | TGTGCCAGCAGTGAAAGAAGGGGAGGGGAGGGAGCGGATACGCAGTATTTT | CASSERRGGEGADTQYF
13 | once | TRBJ1-1 | TRBV25-1 | - | TGTGCCAGCAGTGAGGAGACGGGCACTGAAGCTTTCTTT | CASSEETGTEAFF
15 | once | TRBJ1-3 | TRBV9 | - | TGTGCCAGCAGCGTCCTACAGGGCCCTGAAGCCACCATATATTTT | CASSVLQGPEATIYF
13 | - | TRBJ1-1 | TRBV7-2 | TRBD1 | TGTGCCAGCAGCCGCCCCACACAGGGGGAAGCTTTCTTT | CASSRPTQGEAFF
13 | - | TRBJ1-2 | TRBV28 | - | TGTGCCAGCAGTCCTTCTACAGGGTATGGCTACACCTTC | CASSPSTGYGYTF
15 | once | TRBJ2-7 | TRBV19 | TRBD2 | TGTGCCAGTAGTTCGCCGGGACTAGGCGGCGGAGAGCAGTACTTC | CASSSPGLGGGEQYF
15 | once | TRBJ1-2 | TRBV5-6 | - | TGTGCCAGCAGGCTGGGTCCAAAAGGGGGCTATGGCTACACCTTC | CASRLGPKGGYGYTF
19 | - | TRBJ2-3 | TRBV15 | TRBD1 | TGTGCCACCAGCAGAGACCGAGGGACGGGACAGGGTACGGCAGATACGCAGTATTTT | CATSRDRGTGQGTADTQYF
12 | - | TRBJ2-3 | TRBV5-6 | TRBD1 | TGTGCCAGCAGCTTTACAGGGGCAACGCAGTATTTT | CASSFTGATQYF
13 | - | TRBJ2-3 | TRBV7-7 | - | TGTGCTAGCAGCTCGCGAGGGGGGGATACGCAGTATTTT | CASSSRGGDTQYF
15 | - | TRBJ2-3 | TRBV4-2 | - | TGTGCCAGCCAACGAGCGGAACGGAGCACAGATACGCAGTATTTT | CASQRAERSTDTQYF
14 | - | TRBJ1-5 | TRBV5-4 | - | TGTGCCAGCAGCCTAGGGGGAAGCAATCAGCCCCAGCATTTT | CASSLGGSNQPQHF
15 | - | TRBJ2-7 | TRBV9 | TRBD1 | TGTGCCAGCAGCGTAGAGGGGACAGGCCTTGACGAGCAGTACTTC | CASSVEGTGLDEQYF
13 | - | TRBJ2-3 | TRBV4-3 | - | TGCGCCAGCAGCCAAGATTTGACAAAGACGCAGTATTTT | CASSQDLTKTQYF
14 | - | TRBJ1-2 | TRBV5-1 | TRBD1 | TGCGCCAGCCGACGGACAGGGGAGGACTATGGCTACACCTTC | CASRRTGEDYGYTF